This T cell receptor beta chain was profiled in a study of cytomegalovirus exposure and HLA in healthy donors. General observations from the study: A later analysis showed that HLA-associated TCR beta chains had undergone more clonal expansion than equally common others. 164 TCR beta chains were listed as cytomegalovirus-associated.

The PCR contained 60 Vbeta and 13 Jbeta primers. Only in-frame clones appear in the TCRdb table, and some are missing; sequencing was by immunoSEQ multiplex PCR. The sample shows about 200,000 clones, and approximately 6.5% sits with its ten largest clones. J was trimmed by 10 bases and V by 2 bases; bases with no gene match: 4. CDR1 SGHTA and CDR2 FQGNSA come from the germline V gene. CDR3 size: 12 residues. Regarding this clone: Its antigen is not identified.

This rearrangement joins TRBV7-2 to TRBJ1-2; 7 nucleotides align to TRBD1. The receptor was isolated from a man younger than 40 in good health and CMV-seronegative. Sequences were obtained from PBMCs. CDR3 amino acids: CASSLTGTVYTF. In DNA form, the CDR3 reads TGTGCCAGCAGCTTAACAGGGACAGTCTACACCTTC.